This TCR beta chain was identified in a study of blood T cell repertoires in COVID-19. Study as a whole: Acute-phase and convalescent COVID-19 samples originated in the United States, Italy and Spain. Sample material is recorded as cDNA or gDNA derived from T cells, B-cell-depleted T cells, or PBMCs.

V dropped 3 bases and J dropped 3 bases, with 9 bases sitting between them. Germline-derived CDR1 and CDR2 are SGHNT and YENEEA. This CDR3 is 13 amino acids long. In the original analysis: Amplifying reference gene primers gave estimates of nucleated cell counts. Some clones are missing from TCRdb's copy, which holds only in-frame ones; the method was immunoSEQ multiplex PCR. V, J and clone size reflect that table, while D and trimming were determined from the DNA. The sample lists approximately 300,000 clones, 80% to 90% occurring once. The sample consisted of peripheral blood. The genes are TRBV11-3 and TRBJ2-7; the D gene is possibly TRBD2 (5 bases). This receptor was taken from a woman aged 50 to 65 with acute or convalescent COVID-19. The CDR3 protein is CASSLGGSYEQYF. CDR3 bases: TGTGCCAGCAGCTTGGGTGGGAGCTACGAGCAGTACTTC.